This T cell receptor beta chain was obtained from a study of control samples from healthy donors and cancer patients. CDR3 length equals 13 residues. V dropped 8 bases and J dropped 0 bases, with 10 bases sitting between them. Germline V gives CDR1 MNHEY, CDR2 SVGAGI. Repertoires were generated with immunoSEQ multiplex PCR, while TCRdb's copy carries only in-frame clones and drops some. The table shows about 70,000 clones, with roughly 84% occurring only once. The material sequenced was blood. This chain uses TRBV6-5 with TRBJ1-1, with TRBD1 as a possible D gene (5 bases). The receptor was isolated from a man in his forties or fifties in good health. CDR3 sequence: CASRRGLNTEAFF. CDR3 DNA sequence: TGTGCCAGCCGGAGGGGATTGAACACTGAAGCTTTCTTT.